The 26 T cell receptor beta chains presented below share a single source sample, sequenced in a study of blood T cell repertoires in COVID-19. TCRdb's copy holds only in-frame clones and misses some; the assay was immunoSEQ multiplex PCR. The sample comprises around 66,000 clones, 87% of which are singletons, and 6.6% rests with the top ten. The sequenced sample was peripheral blood. These receptors were obtained from a man aged 55 to 70 with acute or convalescent COVID-19.

The genes are TRBV3-1 (or the pseudogene TRBV3-2) and TRBJ1-5, with TRBD1 as a possible D gene (5 bases). The germline V gene encodes CDR1 LGHDT and CDR2 YNNKEL (reference sequence). V was cut by 1 base and J by 1 base, with 11 bases left in between. The CDR3 runs 16 residues. This chain's CDR3 is CASSQGGTASNQPQHF. The DNA of the CDR3 is TGTGCCAGCAGCCAAGGCGGGACGGCAAGCAATCAGCCCCAGCATTTT.

The V and J genes are TRBV7-2 and TRBJ1-1, with D possibly TRBD1 on 6 matching bases. Deletions cut 2 bases from V and 0 bases from J, with 10 bases between. The germline CDR1 and CDR2 sequences are SGHTA and FQGNSA. The length of the CDR3 is 15 residues. The CDR3 loop is CASSLSQGLNTEAFF. CDR3 nucleotides: TGTGCCAGCAGCTTATCACAGGGATTGAACACTGAAGCTTTCTTT.

This clone showed up just once. The chain uses TRBV25-1 and TRBJ1-3; no definite D call. The V end was cut by 0 bases, the J end by 0 bases, with 6 bases between. Germline-derived CDR1 and CDR2 are MGHDK and SYGVNS. The CDR3 totals 15 residues. CDR3 sequence reads: CASSEYSDSGNTIYF. The CDR3 DNA is TGTGCCAGCAGTGAATATAGCGACTCTGGAAACACCATATATTTT. Full variable domain (missing parts from reference TRBV25-1 and TRBJ1-3): EADIYQTPRYLVIGTGKKITLECSQTMGHDKMYWYQQDPGMELHLIHYSYGVNSTEKGDLSSESTVSRIRTEHFPLTLESARPSHTSQYLCASSEYSDSGNTIYFGEGSWLTVV.

The chain uses TRBV12-5 and TRBJ2-3; 13 bases match TRBD2. This CDR3 has 18 residues. V trimming: 0 bases; J trimming: 4 bases; junction bases outside the gene matches: 7. Germline V lookup: CDR1 LGHNT, CDR2 FRNRAP. The CDR3 bases are TGTGCTAGTGGTTTGGTAATAACTAGCGGGGGGGCCCCAGATACGCAGTATTTT. This codes for CASGLVITSGGAPDTQYF.

In regard to this clone: The same CDR3 also results from other DNA sequences found in this sample. This chain joins TRBV27 and TRBJ2-1, with 12 bases fitting TRBD2. Germline V gene sequence: CDR1 MNHEY, CDR2 SMNVEV (reference sequence). V was clipped by 5 bases and J by 4 bases; unmatched bases: 3. The CDR3 totals 15 residues. Here the CDR3 DNA reads TGTGCCAGCAGTCTAGCGGGGGGGCCGTACAATGAGCAGTTCTTC. Amino acids: CASSLAGGPYNEQFF.

V and J are TRBV6-1 and TRBJ2-1; D not resolved. Germline assignment: CDR1 MNHNS and CDR2 SASEGT. The CDR3 is made up of 12 amino acids. V was trimmed by 3 bases and J by 6 bases, leaving 6 bases between them. The CDR3 nucleotides read TGTGCCAGCAGTGACAGATCCAATGAGCAGTTCTTC. It translates to CASSDRSNEQFF.

The rearrangement joins TRBV10-1 to TRBJ2-5; 9 nucleotides line up with TRBD1. This CDR3 has 15 residues. The V gene's germline CDR1 is WNHNN and CDR2 SYGVQD (reference sequence). Trimming removed 3 bases from V and 5 bases from J; junction bases left unmatched: 7. This chain's CDR3 is CASSDQDRGWETQYF. The CDR3 DNA follows: TGCGCCAGCAGTGACCAGGACAGGGGCTGGGAGACCCAGTACTTC.

The CDR3 DNA is TGTGCCAGCAGCGTGGACTGGTTTATAAGCTACACCTTC. Translated: CASSVDWFISYTF. The V gene is TRBV5-5, the J gene TRBJ1-2; D remains ambiguous. Germline CDR1 SGHKS, CDR2 YYEKEE (reference sequence). This CDR3 is built from 13 residues. Trimming removed 4 bases at V and 9 bases at J, with 16 bases between.

V is TRBV20-1 and J is TRBJ1-3; 8 nucleotides align to TRBD1. Losses at the gene ends were 3 bases for V and 4 bases for J; bases not matched to a gene: 14. The CDR3 consists of 17 residues. Germline values: CDR1 DFQATT, CDR2 SNEGSKA (reference sequence). CDR3 nucleotides: TGCAGTGCTAGTGACGGACAGGGCTTAGCTTCAGGAAACACCATATATTTT. Residues: CSASDGQGLASGNTIYF.

This clone was found a few times. The chain carries TRBV7-2 and TRBJ1-1; the match to TRBD1 covers 8 bases. The J segment lost 3 bases and the V segment lost 1 base, leaving 4 bases of the junction unmatched. CDR1 is SGHTA, CDR2 FQGNSA, per germline. The length of the CDR3 is 15 residues. The CDR3 bases are TGTGCCAGCAGCTTAGTCGCAGGGGGCGACACTGAAGCTTTCTTT. This translates into CASSLVAGGDTEAFF.

V is TRBV4-3 and J is TRBJ1-1; no definite D call. The CDR3 is 15 residues long. The V gene's germline CDR1 is LGHNA and CDR2 YSLEER. Trimming removed 1 base at V and 1 base at J, with 10 bases between. The CDR3 sequence: CASSQASTENTEAFF. CDR3 in DNA: TGCGCCAGCAGCCAAGCCTCAACAGAGAACACTGAAGCTTTCTTT.

This clone was observed a handful of times. The chain is built from TRBV5-4 and TRBJ1-2, with TRBD1 identical over 11 bases. The CDR3 has 15 amino acids. The ends lost 2 bases at V and 3 bases at J; junction bases unmatched: 3. The germline V gene has CDR1 SGHNT and CDR2 YYREEE (reference sequence). The CDR3 coding sequence is TGTGCCAGCAGCTTCGGACAGGGGGCGGACTATGGCTACACCTTC. Translation gives CASSFGQGADYGYTF.

This chain uses TRBV5-4 with TRBJ2-3; possibly TRBD2 for D (6 bases). The CDR3 runs to 17 residues. Looked up from germline, CDR1 is SGHNT and CDR2 is YYREEE (reference sequence). V dropped 4 bases and J dropped 4 bases, with 22 bases sitting between them. The CDR3, as DNA: TGTGCCAGCAGCATAAGCGAAGGATTCGGGGAGGCAGATACGCAGTATTTT. Translation gives CASSISEGFGEADTQYF. Drawing the rest from reference TRBV5-4 and TRBJ2-3, the complete variable domain is ETGVTQSPTHLIKTRGQQVTLRCSSQSGHNTVSWYQQALGQGPQFIFQYYREEENGRGNFPPRFSGLQFPNYSSELNVNALELDDSALYLCASSISEGFGEADTQYFGPGTRLTVL.

The sample holds one count of this clone. The V gene is TRBV19, the J gene TRBJ1-1; 7 positions agree with TRBD1. V gave up 7 bases and J gave up 6 bases; unmatched junction bases: 14. Germline V CDR1 and CDR2: LNHDA, SQIVND (reference sequence). The CDR3 consists of 15 residues. The CDR3 loop reads CASNPDRQGTAEAFF. CDR3 sequence (DNA): TGTGCCAGTAATCCCGATCGACAGGGTACAGCTGAAGCTTTCTTT. The whole variable domain, filled in from reference TRBV19 and TRBJ1-1, reads DGGITQSPKYLFRKEGQNVTLSCEQNLNHDAMYWYRQDPGQGLRLIYYSQIVNDFQKGDIAEGYSVSREKKESFPLTVTSAQKNPTAFYLCASNPDRQGTAEAFFGQGTRLTVV.

CDR3 sequence reads: CASSLRTGRGNTEAFF. The CDR3 DNA reads as TGTGCCAGCAGCCTGCGGACAGGGAGGGGGAACACTGAAGCTTTCTTT. V usage is TRBV11-2 and J usage is TRBJ1-1; 8 bases fit TRBD1. V was clipped by 5 bases and J by 1 base; unmatched bases: 9. CDR1 and CDR2 from the germline V gene are SGHAT and FQNNGV. The CDR3 consists of 16 residues.

The sample holds one count of this clone. The rearrangement joins TRBV3-1 (or the pseudogene TRBV3-2) to TRBJ1-1; no definite D call. Per germline, CDR1 LGHDT and CDR2 YNNKEL (reference sequence). The CDR3 consists of 12 residues. Trimming removed 1 base at V and 13 bases at J, with 13 bases between. CDR3 nucleotides: TGTGCCAGCAGCCAAGGGACTCGACCCTTTTTCTTT. Translating it yields CASSQGTRPFFF.

The chain is built from TRBV6-5 and TRBJ1-2, with D possibly being TRBD1 (6 bases). The CDR3 runs 14 residues. Germline V gene lookup returns CDR1 MNHEY and CDR2 SVGAGI. Trimming stripped 8 bases from V and 6 bases from J, with 19 bases between. Here the CDR3 reads CASSRRTETNGYTF. In DNA form, the CDR3 reads TGTGCCAGCTCTAGAAGGACAGAAACAAATGGCTACACCTTC.

The CDR3 region has the DNA TGTGCCAGCAGCTTACAGGGAAAATCACCCCTCCACTTT. It specifies CASSLQGKSPLHF. The chain couples TRBV6-2 or TRBV6-3 to TRBJ1-6; TRBD1 is a possible D gene (6 bases). Germline V CDR1 and CDR2: MNHEY, SVGEGT. The CDR3 loop spans 13 amino acids. V was cut by 6 bases and J by 10 bases, with 13 bases left in between.

The chain joins TRBV24-1 to TRBJ2-6; D is unclear. The V gene's germline CDR1 is KGHDR and CDR2 SFDVKD. The CDR3 has 15 amino acids. Trimming pared 5 bases from V and 0 bases from J, leaving 7 bases between. Written as DNA, the CDR3 is TGTGCCACCAGTGGCAGTGGCTCTGGGGCCAACGTCCTGACTTTC. Encoded protein: CATSGSGSGANVLTF.

The chain combines TRBV19 with TRBJ1-1, with a possible D match to TRBD1 (5 bases). This CDR3 is built from 14 residues. The V end lost 2 bases, the J end lost 1 base, and 8 bases lay between the germline ends. Germline lookup yields CDR1 LNHDA and CDR2 SQIVND (reference sequence). CDR3 in amino acids: CASSITGGNTEAFF. The CDR3 nucleotides are TGTGCCAGTAGTATAACCGGGGGGAACACTGAAGCTTTCTTT.

The chain couples TRBV3-1 (or the pseudogene TRBV3-2) to TRBJ2-2; D might be TRBD2 (6 bases). V was shortened by 4 bases and J by 8 bases, with 14 bases between the two germline ends. The CDR3 is made up of 14 amino acids. Germline CDR1 LGHDT, CDR2 YNNKEL (reference sequence). The CDR3 reads CASSPRLGGGELFF. In DNA form, the CDR3 reads TGTGCCAGCAGCCCTCGACTCGGAGGGGGGGAGCTGTTTTTT.

The chain carries TRBV7-2 and TRBJ2-3; 12 nucleotides match TRBD2. The V segment lost 6 bases and the J segment 4 bases; nucleotides outside the gene matches: 5. Looked up from germline, CDR1 is SGHTA and CDR2 is FQGNSA. This CDR3 has 15 residues. CDR3 sequence (DNA): TGTGCCAGCAGTTCACGACTAGCGGGGGCAGATACGCAGTATTTT. Its protein is CASSSRLAGADTQYF.

This clone appeared once. The chain couples TRBV20-1 to TRBJ1-5; the D is unclear. Germline V gives CDR1 DFQATT, CDR2 SNEGSKA (reference sequence). V was shortened by 3 bases and J by 7 bases, with 16 bases between the two germline ends. The CDR3 is 14 residues long. The CDR3 DNA reads TGCAGTGCTAGTCCCGGGGAACAGACCCAGCCCCAGCATTTT. Translated, it gives CSASPGEQTQPQHF.

This chain links TRBV21-1 with TRBJ1-6; the D call of TRBD1 is as the table states it, not checked on the DNA. TRBV21-1 is labeled a pseudogene. The CDR3 has 24 amino acids. CDR3 sequence: CASSKNVRDRSLPNLSSYNSPLHF. CDR3 bases: TGTGCCAGCAGCAAAAATGTCCGGGACAGATCATTACCTAATCTTAGCTCCTATAATTCACCCCTCCACTTT.

This chain links TRBV5-6 with TRBJ2-2; possible D gene TRBD1, 5 bases. This CDR3 contains 15 residues. V was clipped by 2 bases and J by 6 bases, with 14 bases between them. Germline V lookup: CDR1 SGHDT, CDR2 YYEEEE. This CDR3 is CASSLRQGRAGELFF. For the CDR3, the DNA is TGTGCCAGCAGCTTAAGGCAGGGTAGAGCCGGGGAGCTGTTTTTT.

This sequence joins TRBV29-1 and TRBJ1-1; 8 bases fit TRBD1. Germline-derived CDR1 and CDR2 are SQVTM and ANQGSEA. Trimming cost V 7 bases and J 7 bases; bases outside gene matches: 8. The CDR3 has 12 residues. CDR3 amino acids: CSAGTGGREAFF. The CDR3 DNA is TGCAGCGCCGGGACAGGTGGTCGTGAAGCTTTCTTT.